These 15 T cell receptor beta chains originate from one sample sequenced in a study of T-cell reconstitution after alpha-beta-depleted transplantation in children. Unique molecular identifiers tagged the TCRbeta library. TCRdb ran MiXCR on the PCR reads and lists one entry per CDR3 protein. This sample has around 960,000 distinct CDR3 sequences, with about 29% found just once. Sample: PBMCs, mostly from graft donor cells, taken 360 days after TCRalphabeta/CD19-depleted stem cell transplant. These receptors were collected from a boy under two years old who had a stem cell transplant for SCID, so the T cells may come from the graft donor.

This rearrangement joins TRBV2 to TRBJ2-5; no reliable D call. CDR1 is SNHLY and CDR2 is FYNNEI in the germline V gene. The CDR3 spans 17 residues. Between the trimmed V and J ends, which lost 0 bases and 4 bases, there was a span of 18 bases. CDR3 residues: CASSEALLALGIETQYF. In nucleotides, the CDR3 is TGTGCCAGCAGTGAAGCGCTTCTTGCCCTAGGGATAGAGACCCAGTACTTC.

A few counts support this clonotype. This rearrangement joins TRBV11-1 to TRBJ2-6; no reliable D call. V lost 8 bases and J 0 bases, leaving 26 bases between the germline ends. Germline CDR1 reads SGHAT; CDR2 reads FQDESV (reference sequence). The CDR3 is made up of 20 amino acids. In nucleotides, the CDR3 is TGTGCCAGCCTGTGGCCTTTGGACCGAGACGGAAGCTCTGGGGCCAACGTCCTGACTTTC. Translation gives CASLWPLDRDGSSGANVLTF.

The chain uses TRBV3-1 and TRBJ2-1; D unresolved. Germline CDR1 reads LGHDT; CDR2 reads YNNKEL (reference sequence). The CDR3 is made up of 16 amino acids. The V end was cut by 5 bases, the J end by 0 bases, with 14 bases between. CDR3 DNA sequence: TGTGCCAGCAGCTTTCACCCGCCCGGCTCCTACAATGAGCAGTTCTTC. This sequence encodes CASSFHPPGSYNEQFF.

This clonotype was detected a few times. CDR3 residues: CASSQGSINSEQYF. In DNA, the CDR3 is TGTGCCAGCAGCCAGGGCTCCATAAACTCCGAGCAGTACTTC. This chain joins TRBV4-2 and TRBJ2-7; D remains unclear. Germline lookup yields CDR1 LGHNA and CDR2 YNFKEQ. Trimming stripped 3 bases from V and 6 bases from J, with 15 bases between. This CDR3 comprises 14 residues.

This clonotype was detected only a few times. This chain joins TRBV29-1 and TRBJ2-5, with 9 bases aligning to TRBD1. V lost 3 bases to trimming and J lost 4 bases; unmatched junction nucleotides: 9. The CDR3 extends over 15 amino acids. The germline CDR1 and CDR2 sequences are SQVTM and ANQGSEA. The CDR3 coding sequence is TGCAGCGTTGAGACCGGGACAGGGATGGTAGAGACCCAGTACTTC. Translated, it gives CSVETGTGMVETQYF. Based on the CDR3 plus reference TRBV29-1 and TRBJ2-5, the full variable domain is SAVISQKPSRDICQRGTSLTIQCQVDSQVTMMFWYRQQPGQSLTLIATANQGSEATYESGFVIDKFPISRPNLTFSTLTVSNMSPEDSSIYLCSVETGTGMVETQYFGPGTRLLVL.

The chain combines TRBV6-5 with TRBJ2-5, with D possibly being TRBD2 (6 bases). There are 15 residues in the CDR3. The germline V gene has CDR1 MNHEY and CDR2 SVGAGI. V was clipped by 2 bases and J by 0 bases, with 10 bases between them. The CDR3 DNA follows: TGTGCCAGCAGTTACGGCCGGGGGTACCAAGAGACCCAGTACTTC. Amino acids: CASSYGRGYQETQYF.

This clonotype was counted a few times. The chain couples TRBV5-1 to TRBJ2-2; tentative D call: TRBD1 (7 bases). CDR3 length equals 16 residues. V lost 4 bases to trimming and J lost 7 bases, with 20 bases between them. CDR1 is SGHRS, CDR2 YFSETQ, per germline. The chain's CDR3 is CASSLLGQDYGGELFF. The CDR3 DNA reads as TGCGCCAGCAGCCTTCTAGGACAGGACTACGGCGGGGAGCTGTTTTTT.

The chain links TRBV7-8 to TRBJ2-1; D may match TRBD1 or TRBD2 (5 bases each). Per the germline V gene, CDR1 is SGHVS and CDR2 is FQNEAQ. The CDR3 extends over 15 amino acids. Deletions cut 1 base from V and 9 bases from J, with 16 bases between. The DNA of the CDR3 is TGTGCCAGCAGCTTAGTCAGGGACCCGATCAGTGAGCAGTTCTTC. This encodes CASSLVRDPISEQFF.

V usage is TRBV20-1 and J usage is TRBJ2-1; D is perhaps TRBD2 (6 bases). The CDR3 covers 14 residues. Trimming pared 5 bases from V and 6 bases from J, leaving 17 bases between. CDR1 is DFQATT and CDR2 is SNEGSKA in the germline V gene (reference sequence). In nucleotides, the CDR3 is TGCAGTGCTGGAGGGACGCTAAGAGGCAATGAGCAGTTCTTC. Translation: CSAGGTLRGNEQFF.

The chain has TRBV5-5 and TRBJ1-2; 7 bases are a match to TRBD1. CDR1 and CDR2 (germline): SGHKS, YYEKEE (reference sequence). CDR3 length equals 16 residues. Trimming removed 4 bases from V and 7 bases from J; junction bases left unmatched: 16. The CDR3 nucleotides read TGTGCCAGCAGCCTAACGACAGGGAACTTCCTATCTGGCTACACCTTC. Translation gives CASSLTTGNFLSGYTF.

The rearrangement uses TRBV28 and TRBJ1-3; tentative D call: TRBD1 (5 bases). The CDR3 consists of 15 residues. Trimming took 5 bases from V and 0 from J, leaving 11 bases between them. CDR1 and CDR2 (germline): MDHEN, SYDVKM. In DNA form, the CDR3 reads TGTGCCAGCAGTCAGGGCTCCTCCTCTGGAAACACCATATATTTT. This encodes CASSQGSSSGNTIYF.

J is TRBJ2-3 and V is TRBV4-2; the D call may be TRBD1 or TRBD2 (5 bases each). Germline CDR1 LGHNA, CDR2 YNFKEQ. The CDR3 covers 16 residues. Trimming removed 1 base at V and 0 bases at J, with 11 bases between. The CDR3, as DNA: TGTGCCAGCAGCCAAGCGGGGACCCCTAGCACAGATACGCAGTATTTT. It is translated as CASSQAGTPSTDTQYF.

The chain links TRBV12-3 or TRBV12-4 to TRBJ2-1; D may be TRBD1 (5 bases). V lost 2 bases, J lost 7 bases, and 15 bases lay in between. The CDR3 contains 15 residues. CDR3 in DNA: TGTGCCAGCAGTTTAAGGGGCCCTGTGGGGAATGAGCAGTTCTTC. This sequence encodes CASSLRGPVGNEQFF.

The chain couples TRBV12-3 or TRBV12-4 to TRBJ2-3; 9 bases agree with TRBD2. The CDR3 contains 16 residues. The V and J ends lost 2 bases and 5 bases, in that order; junction bases with no gene match: 8. The CDR3: CASSLLAGSEKDTQYF. Here the CDR3 DNA reads TGTGCCAGCAGTTTACTAGCGGGGAGTGAGAAAGATACGCAGTATTTT.

In this sample, this clonotype turned up once. This chain joins TRBV4-1 and TRBJ2-3; 7 bases are a match to TRBD1. The CDR3 sequence is 15 residues long. Germline V lookup: CDR1 MGHRA, CDR2 YSYEKL. Trimming took 8 bases from V and 5 from J; bases not matched to a gene: 13. Written as DNA, the CDR3 is TGCGCCAGCCAAGGACAGGCCCAAAGAGGAGATACGCAGTATTTT. It encodes CASQGQAQRGDTQYF.